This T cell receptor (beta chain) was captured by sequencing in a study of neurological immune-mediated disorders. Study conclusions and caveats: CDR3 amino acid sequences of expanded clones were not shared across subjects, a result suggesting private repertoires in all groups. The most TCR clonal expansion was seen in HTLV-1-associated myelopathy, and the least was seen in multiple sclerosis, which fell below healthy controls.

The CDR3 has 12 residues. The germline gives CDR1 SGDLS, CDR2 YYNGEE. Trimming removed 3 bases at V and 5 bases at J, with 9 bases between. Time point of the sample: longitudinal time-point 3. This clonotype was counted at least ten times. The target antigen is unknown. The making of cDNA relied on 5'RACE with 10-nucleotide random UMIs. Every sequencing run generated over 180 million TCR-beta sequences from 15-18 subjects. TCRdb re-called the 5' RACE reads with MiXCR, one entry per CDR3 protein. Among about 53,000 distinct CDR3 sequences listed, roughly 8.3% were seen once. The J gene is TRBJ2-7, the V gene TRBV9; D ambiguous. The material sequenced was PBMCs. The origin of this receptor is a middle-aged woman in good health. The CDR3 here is CASSAETHEQYF. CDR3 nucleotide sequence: TGTGCCAGCAGCGCAGAGACACACGAGCAGTACTTC.